The clone carrying this T cell receptor beta chain was seen many times. Its cognate antigen is unknown. The data derive from a study of metastatic and nonmetastatic thyroid tumors. Study as a whole: Peripheral blood and tumor or nodule samples from malignant and benign thyroid patients were compared.

The CDR3 extends over 15 amino acids. V trimming: 7 bases; J trimming: 6 bases; junction bases outside the gene matches: 12. No patient had received any treatment before thyroid surgery. Findings and caveats of the study: Reportedly, malignant thyroid tumors had significantly higher TCR beta diversity than benign nodules, in blood and tumor.

TCRdb reanalyzed the PCR reads via MiXCR. The sample has about 52,000 clones, approximately 17% seen once. This sequence originates from a female donor with papillary thyroid cancer or a benign thyroid nodule (not recorded which). Some clones in this sample may be carry-over from other donors' samples. V gene TRBV12-3 or TRBV12-4 combines with J gene TRBJ1-2; 9 bases agree with TRBD1. The sequenced sample was blood. The DNA of the CDR3 is TGTGCCAGCACCCCCAGGGACAGGGTGTCCGATGGCTACACCTTC. Translating gives CASTPRDRVSDGYTF.